This TCR beta chain was captured in a study of read filtering for tumor transcriptome and immune sequencing. Across the whole study: Transcriptome libraries were built from DNase-treated RNA. TCR-mapped reads were about 4 to 11 million with IR-seq versus about 80 to 1273 with RNA-seq.

This CDR3 has 16 amino acids. The V gene end was trimmed by 3 bases and the J gene end by 4 bases; junction bases not matched to a gene: 10. The germline V gene has CDR1 SQVTM and CDR2 ANQGSEA. In its sample, this clonotype was seen many times. The antigen is not known. Notes on the study in general: The CD138-negative fraction was mixed bone marrow immune cells, not pure T cells.

Sampling of bone marrow took place during active disease in every patient. The library was built from 400 to 500 ng RNA with molecular barcoded adaptors for alpha/delta and beta/gamma chains. TCRdb re-called the reads with MiXCR, one entry per CDR3 protein. Seen here are tens of thousands of distinct CDR3 sequences, 20% to 25% observed once, and the top ten hold roughly 10%. Sequenced material: a population of CD138-negative cells sorted from bone marrow. The chain combines TRBV29-1 with TRBJ2-1; 9 bases map to TRBD2. The receptor was derived from a donor older than 35 with multiple myeloma. The CDR3 bases are TGCAGCGTTGAGTTAACTAGCGGGTCTGCTTACAATGAGCAGTTCTTC. Protein product: CSVELTSGSAYNEQFF.